Following are 29 T cell receptor beta chains from one sample sequenced in a study of cytomegalovirus exposure and HLA in healthy donors. Researchers ran the PCR with 60 Vbeta and 13 Jbeta primers. Repertoires were generated with immunoSEQ multiplex PCR, while TCRdb's copy carries only in-frame clones and drops some. The sample contains 210,000 or so clones, about 85% of which appear only once. Sequencing was carried out using PBMCs. The source is a girl aged 2 to 10 in good health and CMV-seronegative.

The chain combines TRBV7-6 with TRBJ2-1; TRBD2 agrees at 15 bases. The CDR3 covers 17 residues. The ends lost 1 base at V and 9 bases at J; junction bases unmatched: 7. The germline CDR1 and CDR2 sequences are SGHVS and FNYEAQ. The DNA of the CDR3 is TGTGCCAGCAGCTTAGATCGGACTAGCGGGGGGGCGGGTGAGCAGTTCTTC. It translates to CASSLDRTSGGAGEQFF.

V gene TRBV5-1 combines with J gene TRBJ2-1; 7 bases align to TRBD1. Germline-derived CDR1 and CDR2 are SGHRS and YFSETQ. This CDR3 is 15 amino acids long. Germline trimming cut 4 bases from V and 3 bases from J; bases unmatched to any gene: 7. Here the CDR3 DNA reads TGCGCCAGCAGCATAACCGGGACAGACTACAATGAGCAGTTCTTC. This gives the protein CASSITGTDYNEQFF.

This sequence joins TRBV7-9 and TRBJ2-3; 8 bases are shared with TRBD1. Germline V gene lookup returns CDR1 SEHNR and CDR2 FQNEAQ (reference sequence). This CDR3 is 15 amino acids long. V was clipped by 3 bases and J by 6 bases; unmatched bases: 8. The DNA for the CDR3 is TGTGCCAGCAGCTTGGGCCAGGGGGCGGGGGATACGCAGTATTTT. Residues: CASSLGQGAGDTQYF.

As DNA, the CDR3 is TGCGCCAGCAGCCAAGTTTTTTCGGGAGTACAAGAGACCCAGTACTTC. It is translated as CASSQVFSGVQETQYF. The chain employs TRBV4-1 and TRBJ2-5, with D possibly matching TRBD2 (6 bases). Germline assignment: CDR1 MGHRA and CDR2 YSYEKL. Between the trimmed V and J ends, which lost 1 base and 2 bases, there was a span of 14 bases. The CDR3 loop spans 16 amino acids.

The chain links TRBV5-1 to TRBJ2-7; D gene uncertain. The CDR3 runs 8 residues. Trimming shortened V by 10 bases and J by 4 bases, and 3 bases separated the two germline ends. Germline V gene data show CDR1 as SGHRS and CDR2 as YFSETQ. DNA of the CDR3: TGCGCCCCGTACGAGCAGTACTTC. As protein: CAPYEQYF.

The chain carries TRBV6-1 and TRBJ1-4, with no clear D. CDR3 length: 15 residues. The germline gives CDR1 MNHNS, CDR2 SASEGT. Trimming took off 8 bases at V and 0 bases at J, with 13 bases between the two ends. CDR3 DNA: TGTGCCAGCGAAGGCGACGGGACAACTAATGAAAAACTGTTTTTT. Amino acids: CASEGDGTTNEKLFF.

The chain links TRBV7-9 to TRBJ1-1, with 7 bases aligning to TRBD1. CDR3 length: 15 amino acids. Germline V gene data show CDR1 as SEHNR and CDR2 as FQNEAQ (reference sequence). Trimming removed 0 bases from V and 1 base from J; junction bases left unmatched: 2. The CDR3 loop reads CASSLAGGRNTEAFF. As DNA, the CDR3 is TGTGCCAGCAGCTTAGCAGGGGGCCGGAACACTGAAGCTTTCTTT.

The rearrangement uses TRBV6-1 and TRBJ1-1; D possibly corresponds to TRBD1 (5 bases). Trimming removed 1 base at V and 1 base at J, with 7 bases between. Germline CDR1 MNHNS, CDR2 SASEGT. The CDR3 consists of 14 residues. CDR3 sequence reads: CASSEGQPNTEAFF. The CDR3 DNA is TGTGCCAGCAGTGAAGGACAGCCGAACACTGAAGCTTTCTTT.

This chain links TRBV7-9 with TRBJ2-7; D is unresolved. V was shortened by 3 bases and J by 2 bases, with 8 bases between the two germline ends. The CDR3 runs 13 residues. Germline CDR1 and CDR2: SEHNR and FQNEAQ (reference sequence). The CDR3 spells CASSFDITYEQYF. In nucleotides, the CDR3 is TGTGCCAGCAGCTTTGACATAACCTACGAGCAGTACTTC.

V and J are TRBV11-3 and TRBJ1-2; possible D gene TRBD1, 6 bases. The CDR3 has 18 amino acids. V lost 4 bases and J 4 bases, leaving 25 bases between the germline ends. Germline V gene lookup returns CDR1 SGHNT and CDR2 YENEEA. CDR3 nucleotide sequence: TGTGCCAGCAGCTCATTAACAGTAGGGGGAAGGGAACCCTATGGCTACACCTTC. The encoded protein is CASSSLTVGGREPYGYTF.

The chain is built from TRBV15 and TRBJ2-7; the D gene is possibly TRBD1 (6 bases). V was clipped by 1 base and J by 5 bases, with 12 bases between them. The V gene's germline CDR1 is LNHNV and CDR2 YYDKDF (reference sequence). The CDR3 contains 14 residues. This CDR3 reads CATSRASGHHEQYF. CDR3 DNA sequence: TGTGCCACCAGCAGAGCATCGGGACACCACGAGCAGTACTTC.

As DNA, the CDR3 is TGTGCCAGCAGCCGGGGAGATGAGCAGTTCTTC. Its translation is CASSRGDEQFF. This chain uses TRBV11-2 with TRBJ2-1; possible D gene TRBD2, 5 bases. V lost 5 bases and J 8 bases, leaving 7 bases between the germline ends. Germline V gives CDR1 SGHAT, CDR2 FQNNGV. The length of the CDR3 is 11 residues.

V is TRBV7-9 and J is TRBJ2-1, with a tentative D call TRBD1 (5 bases). Germline V gene data show CDR1 as SEHNR and CDR2 as FQNEAQ (reference sequence). V was trimmed by 3 bases and J by 13 bases, leaving 10 bases between them. The CDR3 has 11 amino acids. The chain's CDR3 is CASSFYQGQFF. CDR3 bases: TGTGCCAGCAGCTTTTACCAGGGACAGTTCTTC.

This clone was found once. The gene calls are TRBV10-3 and TRBJ2-5; 7 nucleotides line up with TRBD2. This CDR3 has 15 amino acids. V trimming: 3 bases; J trimming: 5 bases; junction bases outside the gene matches: 9. From germline, CDR1 is ENHRY and CDR2 SYGVKD. CDR3 nucleotides: TGTGCCATCAGTGACCCAGCGGGGCGTGGGGAGACCCAGTACTTC. Its translation: CAISDPAGRGETQYF.

The chain combines TRBV7-9 with TRBJ1-2, with 7 positions matching TRBD1. Germline CDR1 SEHNR, CDR2 FQNEAQ (reference sequence). This CDR3 spans 14 amino acids. Germline trimming cut 5 bases from V and 7 bases from J; bases unmatched to any gene: 10. CDR3 in DNA: TGTGCCAGCAGCCACCCAAGGGGGCTGGGTGGCTACACCTTC. It yields the protein CASSHPRGLGGYTF.

V and J are TRBV5-1 and TRBJ1-5; no clear D. The V gene lost 0 bases and the J gene lost 0 bases, with 7 bases spanning the gap. CDR1 and CDR2 (germline): SGHRS, YFSETQ. The CDR3 is 15 amino acids. This CDR3 is CASSLGGISNQPQHF. The CDR3 DNA sequence: TGCGCCAGCAGCTTGGGAGGGATTAGCAATCAGCCCCAGCATTTT.

Concerning this clone: The same CDR3 arises from other DNA sequences in this sample as well. The chain employs TRBV19 and TRBJ1-1, with a tentative D call TRBD1 (5 bases). Germline V CDR1 and CDR2: LNHDA, SQIVND (reference sequence). Trimming stripped 2 bases from V and 2 bases from J, with 6 bases between. The CDR3 has 13 amino acids. CDR3 in amino acids: CASSITGNTEAFF. CDR3 bases: TGTGCCAGTAGTATAACAGGAAACACTGAAGCTTTCTTT.

The DNA of the CDR3 is TGTGCCAGCAGTTCGGGGAGGGCCCTGAATTCACCCCTCCACTTT. Residues: CASSSGRALNSPLHF. V gene TRBV27 combines with J gene TRBJ1-6; D is unresolved. CDR3 size: 15 residues. V lost 4 bases, J lost 7 bases, and 14 bases lay in between. In germline, CDR1 is MNHEY, CDR2 SMNVEV (reference sequence).

The chain couples TRBV7-6 to TRBJ2-1; TRBD2 agrees at 14 bases. Germline V gene lookup returns CDR1 SGHVS and CDR2 FNYEAQ. Unmatched junction bases numbered 7, after V lost 4 bases and J lost 8 bases. The CDR3 contains 16 residues. In DNA, the CDR3 is TGTGCCAGCAGCTCTCGACTAGCGGGAGGGGGTCATGAGCAGTTCTTC. Its translation: CASSSRLAGGGHEQFF.

V and J are TRBV2 and TRBJ2-1; D not certain. CDR1 and CDR2 from the germline V gene are SNHLY and FYNNEI. V lost 1 base and J 4 bases, leaving 26 bases between the germline ends. The CDR3 has 20 amino acids. CDR3 loop: CASSEGLGTVRQTFYNEQFF. The CDR3, as DNA: TGTGCCAGCAGTGAAGGGCTAGGTACGGTTCGGCAAACCTTTTACAATGAGCAGTTCTTC.

The CDR3 loop is CASSLRKAGQETQYF. The DNA of the CDR3 is TGTGCCAGCAGCTTACGTAAAGCGGGGCAAGAGACCCAGTACTTC. The V gene is TRBV7-2, the J gene TRBJ2-5; 7 nucleotides agree with TRBD2. Germline CDR1 is SGHTA and CDR2 is FQGNSA. V was clipped by 2 bases and J by 2 bases; unmatched bases: 5. The CDR3 extends over 15 amino acids.

The V gene is TRBV7-8, the J gene TRBJ1-1, with D tentatively TRBD1 (6 bases). V lost 5 bases, J lost 1 base, and 11 bases lay in between. This CDR3 has 14 amino acids. The germline V gene has CDR1 SGHVS and CDR2 FQNEAQ. The CDR3 here is CASSVYRENTEAFF. CDR3 DNA: TGTGCCAGCAGCGTGTACAGGGAGAACACTGAAGCTTTCTTT.

The rearrangement links TRBV5-4 to TRBJ1-1; no firm D call. Germline CDR1 and CDR2: SGHNT and YYREEE (reference sequence). The V end was cut by 4 bases, the J end by 1 base, with 14 bases between. CDR3 size: 15 residues. CDR3 loop: CASSAAGRTNTEAFF. CDR3 sequence (DNA): TGTGCCAGCAGCGCCGCGGGGAGGACGAACACTGAAGCTTTCTTT. Together with reference TRBV5-4 and TRBJ1-1, the CDR3 gives the full variable domain: ETGVTQSPTHLIKTRGQQVTLRCSSQSGHNTVSWYQQALGQGPQFIFQYYREEENGRGNFPPRFSGLQFPNYSSELNVNALELDDSALYLCASSAAGRTNTEAFFGQGTRLTVV.

This clone has just a few counts. The chain recombines TRBV5-5 with TRBJ2-7; no definite D call. CDR1 and CDR2 from the germline V gene are SGHKS and YYEKEE (reference sequence). This CDR3 region has 13 residues. V dropped 2 bases and J dropped 2 bases, with 8 bases sitting between them. The CDR3 nucleotides are TGTGCCAGCAGCTTTCGGGTGACCTACGAGCAGTACTTC. It encodes CASSFRVTYEQYF. Full variable domain (missing parts from reference TRBV5-5 and TRBJ2-7): DAGVTQSPTHLIKTRGQQVTLRCSPISGHKSVSWYQQVLGQGPQFIFQYYEKEERGRGNFPDRFSARQFPNYSSELNVNALLLGDSALYLCASSFRVTYEQYFGPGTRLTVT.

The chain combines TRBV7-8 with TRBJ2-1; the match to TRBD1 covers 9 bases. Germline trimming cut 1 base from V and 8 bases from J; bases unmatched to any gene: 6. The germline gives CDR1 SGHVS, CDR2 FQNEAQ. The CDR3 covers 15 residues. This chain's CDR3 is CASSLEVYRGHEQFF. The DNA for the CDR3 is TGTGCCAGCAGCTTAGAAGTCTACAGGGGGCATGAGCAGTTCTTC.

The chain has TRBV28 and TRBJ2-1; 12 bases line up with TRBD2. CDR1 is MDHEN, CDR2 SYDVKM, per germline. The V gene end was trimmed by 3 bases and the J gene end by 8 bases; junction bases not matched to a gene: 8. The CDR3 spans 16 residues. CDR3 sequence reads: CASSFVTSGSRHEQFF. The CDR3 region has the DNA TGTGCCAGCAGTTTCGTGACTAGCGGGAGCCGGCATGAGCAGTTCTTC.

The CDR3 is CASSEWGTRYEQYF. CDR3 nucleotide sequence: TGTGCCAGCAGTGAATGGGGGACTAGATACGAGCAGTACTTC. The genes are TRBV2 and TRBJ2-7; 8 bases are a match to TRBD2. V trimming: 2 bases; J trimming: 4 bases; junction bases outside the gene matches: 4. Germline V CDR1 and CDR2: SNHLY, FYNNEI. The CDR3 has 14 amino acids.

In its sample, this clone was seen a few times. This chain joins TRBV7-8 and TRBJ1-2; 11 positions agree with TRBD1. Germline V gives CDR1 SGHVS, CDR2 FQNEAQ. With V trimmed by 4 bases and J by 8 bases, 9 bases remained unmatched. This CDR3 contains 15 residues. The CDR3 DNA is TGTGCCAGCAGCTCCGAGGACAGGGGGCTGAAGGGCTACACCTTC. This codes for CASSSEDRGLKGYTF.

The chain combines TRBV5-1 with TRBJ2-1, with D maybe TRBD2 (5 bases). V was trimmed by 4 bases and J by 10 bases, leaving 15 bases between them. The CDR3 length is 13 residues. Germline V gene data show CDR1 as SGHRS and CDR2 as YFSETQ. CDR3: CASSGTSFGEQFF. CDR3 bases: TGCGCCAGCAGCGGCACTAGTTTCGGCGAGCAGTTCTTC. Full variable domain (remainder filled in from reference TRBV5-1 and TRBJ2-1): KAGVTQTPRYLIKTRGQQVTLSCSPISGHRSVSWYQQTPGQGLQFLFEYFSETQRNKGNFPGRFSGRQFSNSRSEMNVSTLELGDSALYLCASSGTSFGEQFFGPGTRLTVL.